These 11 T cell receptor beta chains originate from one sample sequenced in a study of cytomegalovirus exposure and HLA in healthy donors. The data were produced by immunoSEQ multiplex PCR, yet TCRdb's version contains in-frame clones alone and is incomplete. This table holds fewer than 350,000 clones, roughly 88% found once. The sample was PBMCs. These receptors came from a woman aged 18-29 years in good health and CMV-seronegative.

V is TRBV11-2 and J is TRBJ2-5, with 7 bases lining up with TRBD1. In germline, CDR1 is SGHAT, CDR2 FQNNGV. The CDR3 loop spans 16 amino acids. After removal of 0 bases from V and 5 bases from J, the junction contained 9 bases not matched to a gene. CDR3: CASSLDGRGWLETQYF. CDR3 sequence (DNA): TGTGCCAGCAGCTTAGATGGCAGGGGGTGGCTGGAGACCCAGTACTTC.

Note on this clone: Other DNA sequences in this specimen translate into the identical CDR3. V is TRBV2 and J is TRBJ1-5, with D maybe TRBD1 (5 bases). The CDR3 totals 14 residues. Germline V lookup: CDR1 SNHLY, CDR2 FYNNEI. V lost 3 bases and J lost 2, with 8 bases in between. The DNA of the CDR3 is TGTGCCAGCAGTGAGCAGGGTGGCAATCAGCCCCAGCATTTT. Translation: CASSEQGGNQPQHF.

This chain connects TRBV13 to TRBJ2-6, with D possibly TRBD2 on 5 matching bases. Trimming stripped 2 bases from V and 0 bases from J, with 14 bases between. Germline CDR1 and CDR2: PRHDT and FYEKMQ (reference sequence). CDR3 size: 18 residues. The CDR3: CASSLFSRGISGANVLTF. DNA of the CDR3: TGTGCCAGCAGCTTATTTTCGAGAGGGATCTCTGGGGCCAACGTCCTGACTTTC.

The CDR3 here is CASSYSIGADTDTQYF. CDR3 DNA: TGTGCCAGCAGTTACTCGATAGGGGCGGACACAGATACGCAGTATTTT. V is TRBV6-5 and J is TRBJ2-3; tentatively, D is TRBD1 (5 bases). Trimming shortened V by 0 bases and J by 2 bases, and 12 bases separated the two germline ends. The germline CDR1 and CDR2 sequences are MNHEY and SVGAGI. The CDR3 loop spans 16 amino acids.

The chain links TRBV28 to TRBJ1-5; weak D call: TRBD1 (5 bases). The germline V gene encodes CDR1 MDHEN and CDR2 SYDVKM. Trimming cost V 5 bases and J 6 bases, with 20 bases left between them. This CDR3 is 16 amino acids long. CDR3: CASSPLRGVSSQPQHF. The DNA for the CDR3 is TGTGCCAGCAGTCCCCTCCGGGGGGTATCTAGTCAGCCCCAGCATTTT. Full variable domain (missing parts from reference TRBV28 and TRBJ1-5): DVKVTQSSRYLVKRTGEKVFLECVQDMDHENMFWYRQDPGLGLRLIYFSYDVKMKEKGDIPEGYSVSREKKERFSLILESASTNQTSMYLCASSPLRGVSSQPQHFGDGTRLSIL.

This chain joins TRBV9 and TRBJ2-7, with 12 nucleotides matching TRBD1. CDR1 and CDR2 (germline): SGDLS, YYNGEE. This CDR3 spans 15 amino acids. Trimming cost V 3 bases and J 7 bases; bases outside gene matches: 8. This CDR3 reads CASSATGTGGAEQYF. The CDR3 DNA reads TGTGCCAGCAGCGCCACCGGGACAGGGGGCGCGGAGCAGTACTTC.

The chain uses TRBV4-1 and TRBJ2-3; D uncertain. V dropped 0 bases and J dropped 6 bases, with 13 bases sitting between them. Germline V CDR1 and CDR2: MGHRA, YSYEKL. This CDR3 is 15 amino acids long. CDR3 sequence: CASSQDHLAKDTQYF. For the CDR3, the DNA is TGCGCCAGCAGCCAAGACCATCTGGCAAAGGATACGCAGTATTTT.

This sequence joins TRBV2 and TRBJ2-5, with D hard to call. Trimming stripped 6 bases from V and 0 bases from J, with 14 bases between. This CDR3 spans 15 amino acids. Germline V gene lookup returns CDR1 SNHLY and CDR2 FYNNEI. CDR3: CASSRSQSYQETQYF. The CDR3 DNA reads as TGTGCCAGCAGCCGGTCCCAATCGTACCAAGAGACCCAGTACTTC.

This clone was picked up one time. This chain connects TRBV7-9 to TRBJ1-6; the D gene is possibly TRBD1 (5 bases). CDR1 SEHNR and CDR2 FQNEAQ come from the germline V gene (reference sequence). This CDR3 is 15 amino acids long. The V and J ends lost 5 bases and 9 bases respectively, with 17 bases between them. The CDR3 coding sequence is TGTGCCAGCAGCCCAGGGCGGGGATTGGTTTCACCCCTCCACTTT. Its translation: CASSPGRGLVSPLHF.

The chain links TRBV19 to TRBJ2-7, with 12 bases aligning to TRBD2. Germline CDR1 and CDR2: LNHDA and SQIVND (reference sequence). The CDR3 length is 16 residues. J gave up 4 bases and V 6 bases, and 10 bases lay outside the gene matches. The CDR3 protein is CASRFKGLAGLYEQYF. The CDR3 nucleotides read TGTGCCAGTAGATTTAAGGGACTAGCGGGTCTATACGAGCAGTACTTC.

The chain carries TRBV2 and TRBJ2-7; D call uncertain. The CDR3 is 12 residues long. V lost 8 bases and J lost 4, with 12 bases in between. In germline, CDR1 is SNHLY, CDR2 FYNNEI. The CDR3 protein is CASQGSRYEQYF. The CDR3 bases are TGTGCCAGCCAAGGTAGCAGATACGAGCAGTACTTC. The full variable domain, with the rest looked up from reference TRBV2 and TRBJ2-7, is EPEVTQTPSHQVTQMGQEVILRCVPISNHLYFYWYRQILGQKVEFLVSFYNNEISEKSEIFDDQFSVERPDGSNFTLKIRSTKLEDSAMYFCASQGSRYEQYFGPGTRLTVT.